Shown below are 14 T cell receptor beta chains from a single sample sequenced in a study of blood T cell repertoires in COVID-19. Libraries were prepared by immunoSEQ multiplex PCR; TCRdb keeps only in-frame clonotypes and omits some of them. The table shows about 49,000 clones, with approximately 80% occurring only once. Sequenced: peripheral blood. These receptor sequences come from a woman of 80 years or more with COVID-19, enrolled during active disease.

This clone was seen a single time. The V gene is TRBV7-2, the J gene TRBJ2-1, with 13 bases lining up with TRBD2. Looked up from germline, CDR1 is SGHTA and CDR2 is FQGNSA. The CDR3 totals 14 residues. The V and J ends lost 4 bases and 11 bases, in that order; junction bases with no gene match: 5. Here the CDR3 reads CASSYGTSGAKQFF. CDR3 coding DNA: TGTGCCAGCAGCTACGGGACTAGCGGGGCAAAGCAGTTCTTC.

The chain recombines TRBV27 with TRBJ1-1; perhaps TRBD1 as D (5 bases). The CDR3 extends over 14 amino acids. Germline CDR1 is MNHEY and CDR2 is SMNVEV (reference sequence). Deletions cut 3 bases from V and 1 base from J, with 9 bases between. The chain's CDR3 is CASSFGGPNTEAFF. CDR3 DNA sequence: TGTGCCAGCAGTTTCGGGGGACCGAACACTGAAGCTTTCTTT.

CDR3 nucleotides: TGCGCCAGCAGCTTGGCTAGCGGGAGCCTTAGCAACTACGAGCAGTACTTC. Its translation: CASSLASGSLSNYEQYF. V gene TRBV5-1 combines with J gene TRBJ2-7; 10 bases map to TRBD2. This CDR3 comprises 17 residues. In germline, CDR1 is SGHRS, CDR2 YFSETQ. Unmatched junction bases numbered 9, after V lost 0 bases and J lost 3 bases.

J is TRBJ2-3 and V is TRBV9; 7 bases agree with TRBD2. V lost 3 bases and J lost 2; bases outside the gene matches: 6. This CDR3 region has 15 residues. Germline assignment: CDR1 SGDLS and CDR2 YYNGEE. This CDR3 is CASSAASGNTDTQYF. The CDR3 DNA follows: TGTGCCAGCAGCGCAGCTAGCGGAAACACAGATACGCAGTATTTT. Using reference TRBV9 and TRBJ2-3 for the parts outside the CDR3, the full variable domain is DSGVTQTPKHLITATGQRVTLRCSPRSGDLSVYWYQQSLDQGLQFLIQYYNGEERAKGNILERFSAQQFPDLHSELNLSSLELGDSALYFCASSAASGNTDTQYFGPGTRLTVL.

This sequence joins TRBV19 and TRBJ1-1; D may be TRBD1 (6 bases). The CDR3 runs to 16 residues. The V and J ends lost 2 bases and 4 bases respectively, with 17 bases between them. Germline values: CDR1 LNHDA, CDR2 SQIVND (reference sequence). The CDR3 is CASSIIGDYRATEAFF. CDR3 nucleotide sequence: TGTGCCAGTAGTATAATTGGGGATTACAGGGCCACTGAAGCTTTCTTT.

Notes on this clone: The germline gene is not matched at one end of the junction; a read error may be the cause. The chain recombines TRBV7-7 with TRBJ2-1, with TRBD2 identical over 8 bases. The CDR3 covers 15 residues. From germline, CDR1 is SSHAT and CDR2 FNYEAQ (reference sequence). CDR3 DNA sequence: TGTGCTAGCAGCTCCGGACTAGCAGCTCACAATGAGCAGTTCTTC. Its protein product is CASSSGLAAHNEQFF.

The CDR3, as DNA: TGTGCCAGCAGTTTATCGGGCAGGCTGGAGACCCAGTACTTC. Translation: CASSLSGRLETQYF. This chain joins TRBV27 and TRBJ2-5, with unresolved D. This CDR3 is 14 amino acids long. Germline V gene data show CDR1 as MNHEY and CDR2 as SMNVEV (reference sequence). V was shortened by 0 bases and J by 5 bases, with 10 bases between the two germline ends.

The chain is built from TRBV20-1 and TRBJ2-1, with TRBD2 matching over 15 bases. This CDR3 spans 18 amino acids. Germline lookup yields CDR1 DFQATT and CDR2 SNEGSKA (reference sequence). The junction had 16 bases not matched to a gene; V was cut back by 3 bases and J by 10 bases. The CDR3 protein is CSASPHLGTSGRSREQFF. CDR3 coding DNA: TGCAGTGCTAGTCCTCATTTGGGGACTAGCGGGAGGTCGCGGGAGCAGTTCTTC.

This chain connects TRBV11-2 to TRBJ2-3; TRBD2 matches at 8 bases. The CDR3 has 16 residues. J was trimmed by 1 base and V by 4 bases; bases with no gene match: 7. The germline V gene encodes CDR1 SGHAT and CDR2 FQNNGV. The CDR3 DNA is TGTGCCAGCAGCTCGACAGCGGGAGTGGGCACAGATACGCAGTATTTT. Its translation: CASSSTAGVGTDTQYF.

This chain connects TRBV7-9 to TRBJ1-5; D gene uncertain. The CDR3 is 17 amino acids. Trimming took off 5 bases at V and 0 bases at J, with 17 bases between the two ends. The V gene's germline CDR1 is SEHNR and CDR2 FQNEAQ (reference sequence). In DNA form, the CDR3 reads TGTGCCAGCAGCAAACAGTCAGGATCGTATAGCAATCAGCCCCAGCATTTT. It encodes CASSKQSGSYSNQPQHF.

The chain links TRBV7-3 to TRBJ2-1, with D perhaps TRBD2 (7 bases). The ends were cut back, 1 base at V and 12 bases at J, with 10 bases in the middle. CDR3 size: 12 residues. Germline CDR1 SGHTA, CDR2 FQGTGA. CDR3 sequence reads: CASSLSGGVQFF. Written as DNA, the CDR3 is TGTGCCAGCAGCTTAAGCGGGGGCGTGCAGTTCTTC. Combining the CDR3 with reference TRBV7-3 and TRBJ2-1 gives the whole variable domain GAGVSQTPSNKVTEKGKYVELRCDPISGHTALYWYRQSLGQGPEFLIYFQGTGAADDSGLPNDRFFAVRPEGSVSTLKIQRTERGDSAVYLCASSLSGGVQFFGPGTRLTVL.

This chain connects TRBV9 to TRBJ2-5; no clear D gene. This CDR3 is 13 amino acids long. Trimming pared 0 bases from V and 1 base from J, leaving 4 bases between. The germline gives CDR1 SGDLS, CDR2 YYNGEE. The CDR3 DNA is TGTGCCAGCAGCGTAGCTAGCCAAGAGACCCAGTACTTC. Residues: CASSVASQETQYF.

The chain employs TRBV7-9 and TRBJ1-4; weak D call: TRBD1 (5 bases). The V and J ends lost 5 bases and 1 base respectively, with 5 bases between them. In germline, CDR1 is SEHNR, CDR2 FQNEAQ (reference sequence). The CDR3 is 13 residues long. CDR3 region: CASSQGTNEKLFF. The DNA of the CDR3 is TGTGCCAGCAGCCAGGGAACTAATGAAAAACTGTTTTTT.

The V gene is TRBV7-2, the J gene TRBJ2-3; D is perhaps TRBD2 (5 bases). Germline CDR1 and CDR2: SGHTA and FQGNSA. The CDR3 has 15 amino acids. V lost 2 bases, J lost 3 bases, and 12 bases lay in between. The CDR3 DNA sequence: TGTGCCAGCAGCTTAACTCTACTAGAGACAGATACGCAGTATTTT. Translation gives CASSLTLLETDTQYF.